This T cell receptor (beta chain) was profiled in a study of early T cells in non-severe SARS-CoV-2 infection. Findings and caveats of the study: Matching with VDJdb favored anti-spike CD8 responses (missing private and CD4 specificities).

This clonotype was counted ten times or more. Its antigen is currently unknown. The CDR3 contains 14 residues. V was trimmed by 0 bases and J by 3 bases, leaving 10 bases between them. The V gene's germline CDR1 is GTSNPN and CDR2 SVGIG (reference sequence). Researchers tagged individual cDNA molecules with unique molecular identifiers. One entry per CDR3 protein, called by TCRdb with MiXCR from the 5' RACE reads. Counted here are about 48,000 distinct CDR3 sequences, 5.6% occurring once; the ten biggest clones make up just over 4.5%. Sequencing was carried out using whole blood. The V call is TRBV30, the J call TRBJ2-3, with D maybe TRBD2 (6 bases). This clonotype originated in an adult who was a healthcare worker with PCR-confirmed SARS-CoV-2 infection or an uninfected control (not recorded which). DNA for the CDR3: TGTGCCTGGAGTGTAGGCCTAGCGACAGATACGCAGTATTTT. Its protein is CAWSVGLATDTQYF.